This TCR beta chain was recorded in a study of CD8 T cells in ankylosing spondylitis. Details on this clonotype: Its antigen is currently unknown.

Trimming left V 5 bases short and J 5 bases short, with 21 bases between. Per germline, CDR1 MNHEY and CDR2 SMNVEV (reference sequence). The CDR3 totals 16 residues. Notes on the study in general: Clones linked with disease were CD8+ and fairly uncommon in the peripheral blood. Made up of eight highly homologous variants, a TCR beta motif appeared characteristic of ankylosing spondylitis blood.

TCRdb recomputed calls from the 5' RACE reads with MiXCR, one row per CDR3 protein. The repertoire consists of about 800,000 distinct CDR3 sequences, with over 9.5% occurring once and the leading ten covering 0.45% to 0.6%. Input material: blood, either unsorted or a sorted T cell fraction (not recorded which). The chain recombines TRBV27 with TRBJ2-5, with D perhaps TRBD2 (5 bases). The TCR originated in a male donor with ankylosing spondylitis. CDR3: CASSPFGISLRETQYF. As DNA, the CDR3 is TGTGCCAGCAGTCCTTTCGGGATTTCATTACGGGAGACCCAGTACTTC.